The sequence of this T cell receptor (beta chain) was determined in a study of response to subunit inactivated influenza vaccine. From germline, CDR1 is LGHDT and CDR2 YNNKEL (reference sequence). V dropped 2 bases and J dropped 4; count of bases not matched to a gene: 8. The CDR3 contains 17 residues. One entry per CDR3 protein, called by TCRdb with MiXCR from the RT-PCR reads. Among 150,000 to 200,000 distinct CDR3 sequences listed, around 12% were seen once. The sample holds a few counts of this clonotype. Another study also made use of these data, one on T cells expressing NK-cell markers. From that report: Template switching by 5'RACE with UMIs generated the TCR beta cDNA. NKG2C+ dominant clonotypes from 5 to 7 donors made up about 1.0-8% of CD8+ T cells. Topping the CD3+CD56-NKG2C+ fraction as well were these clonotypes, in several donors.

This chain links TRBV3-1 with TRBJ2-5, with 12 nucleotides matching TRBD2. The sample here was CD8+ T cells sorted from PBMCs, taken 11 to 12 days after vaccination. This TCR derives from a man aged 50-59 years who received an inactivated influenza vaccine. The CDR3 region is CASSQSASGRAGETQYF. The CDR3 DNA is TGTGCCAGCAGCCAATCCGCTAGCGGGAGGGCCGGAGAGACCCAGTACTTC.